The 12 T cell receptor beta chains reported below all come from one sample, sequenced in a study of neoadjuvant anti-PD-1 for oral cavity cancer. Produced via immunoSEQ multiplex PCR; TCRdb's table is partial and in-frame only. The sample has around 37,000 clones, approximately 40% seen once. Regarding time point: after neoadjuvant nivolumab, at surgical resection. The source was tumor tissue, collected after nivolumab (anti-PD-1) treatment. Receptors were obtained from a person aged 35-79 years with oral cavity squamous cell carcinoma.

Only one count was recorded for this clone. The rearrangement joins TRBV11-2 to TRBJ1-1; unclear D gene. This CDR3 spans 13 amino acids. CDR1 is SGHAT and CDR2 is FQNNGV in the germline V gene. V was pared by 1 base and J by 6 bases, with 9 bases between. CDR3 DNA sequence: TGTGCCAGCAGCTTAGTCCCACTTTCTGAAGCTTTCTTT. Its translation: CASSLVPLSEAFF.

This chain joins TRBV27 and TRBJ2-3; 8 nucleotides agree with TRBD1. This CDR3 comprises 16 residues. Germline V lookup: CDR1 MNHEY, CDR2 SMNVEV (reference sequence). The V and J ends lost 6 bases and 1 base, in that order; junction bases with no gene match: 9. The CDR3 reads CASSIRLRGRTDTQYF. The CDR3, as DNA: TGTGCCAGCAGCATTAGGCTCAGGGGGCGCACAGATACGCAGTATTTT.

This clone was seen only a few times. V usage is TRBV21-1 and J usage is TRBJ2-5; no check of the table's D call, TRBD1, against the DNA was made. TRBV21-1 represents a pseudogene. The CDR3 consists of 16 residues. This chain's CDR3 is CASSKVQGHTGETQYF. CDR3 DNA: TGTGCCAGCAGCAAGGTCCAAGGACACACCGGGGAGACCCAGTACTTC.

The chain is built from TRBV7-9 and TRBJ2-3; the D is unclear. V was trimmed by 7 bases and J by 2 bases, leaving 19 bases between them. The CDR3 length is 16 residues. The germline CDR1 and CDR2 sequences are SEHNR and FQNEAQ (reference sequence). CDR3 residues: CASIPSSVFFTDTQYF. In DNA form, the CDR3 reads TGTGCCAGCATTCCGTCCAGTGTGTTCTTCACAGATACGCAGTATTTT.

This clone is a singleton in its sample. The chain links TRBV6-6 to TRBJ2-7; TRBD1 agrees at 9 bases. Trimming removed 3 bases from V and 2 bases from J; junction bases left unmatched: 5. The CDR3 has 15 residues. Germline CDR1 MNHNY, CDR2 SVGAGI (reference sequence). This CDR3 is CASSYWDRETYEQYF. CDR3 coding DNA: TGTGCCAGCAGTTATTGGGACAGGGAGACCTACGAGCAGTACTTC.

This clone was counted a few times. The gene calls are TRBV19 and TRBJ2-2, with D possibly matching TRBD2 (5 bases). This CDR3 has 19 amino acids. Germline assignment: CDR1 LNHDA and CDR2 SQIVND (reference sequence). V lost 3 bases and J 3 bases, leaving 23 bases between the germline ends. The CDR3 DNA is TGTGCCAGTAGTATGAAGAGGTTGTCAGCCCTCGGGGACACCGGGGAGCTGTTTTTT. It yields the protein CASSMKRLSALGDTGELFF.

This clone showed up just a few times. This chain connects TRBV5-1 to TRBJ2-5, with TRBD1 matching over 12 bases. The germline V gene encodes CDR1 SGHRS and CDR2 YFSETQ. The CDR3 length is 17 residues. The ends lost 5 bases at V and 8 bases at J; junction bases unmatched: 16. DNA of the CDR3: TGCGCCAGCAGGGCGTCGGGTGGGACAGGGGGCCGCCGAACCCAGTACTTC. This codes for CASRASGGTGGRRTQYF. Full variable domain (remainder filled in from reference TRBV5-1 and TRBJ2-5): KAGVTQTPRYLIKTRGQQVTLSCSPISGHRSVSWYQQTPGQGLQFLFEYFSETQRNKGNFPGRFSGRQFSNSRSEMNVSTLELGDSALYLCASRASGGTGGRRTQYFGPGTRLLVL.

This clone was counted only a few times. The gene calls are TRBV5-1 and TRBJ2-3; D possibly uses TRBD1 or TRBD2 (5 bases each). The germline V gene has CDR1 SGHRS and CDR2 YFSETQ. V was clipped by 5 bases and J by 6 bases, with 13 bases between them. CDR3 length equals 13 residues. CDR3 nucleotides: TGCGCCAGCAGATGGGACGAGACGGATACGCAGTATTTT. Encoded protein: CASRWDETDTQYF.

The chain has TRBV27 and TRBJ1-1; a weak D match, TRBD1 (6 bases). The CDR3 is made up of 15 amino acids. Between the trimmed V and J ends, which lost 5 bases and 5 bases, there was a span of 18 bases. From germline, CDR1 is MNHEY and CDR2 SMNVEV (reference sequence). In DNA, the CDR3 is TGTGCCAGCAGTGTACGGCAGGGGTGGCAAACTGAAGCTTTCTTT. Protein: CASSVRQGWQTEAFF.

The V call is TRBV7-2, the J call TRBJ1-4; the D is unclear. Germline CDR1 reads SGHTA; CDR2 reads FQGNSA. V lost 5 bases, J lost 6 bases, and 16 bases lay in between. The CDR3 runs 15 residues. This CDR3 is CASSRNRAMDEKLFF. The CDR3 DNA reads as TGTGCCAGCAGCCGGAACCGGGCGATGGATGAAAAACTGTTTTTT.

This clone has just a few counts. The chain combines TRBV9 with TRBJ1-4; the D is unclear. CDR1 SGDLS and CDR2 YYNGEE come from the germline V gene. V lost 3 bases and J 6 bases, leaving 6 bases between the germline ends. The CDR3 totals 12 residues. The chain's CDR3 is CASSGTDEKLFF. The CDR3 nucleotides read TGTGCCAGCAGCGGAACAGATGAAAAACTGTTTTTT.

The chain links TRBV9 to TRBJ2-6; TRBD2 is a possible D gene (6 bases). V lost 0 bases and J 4 bases, leaving 11 bases between the germline ends. This CDR3 region has 16 residues. CDR1 and CDR2 from the germline V gene are SGDLS and YYNGEE. The CDR3 region is CASSVAGAPGANVLTF. The CDR3 nucleotides are TGTGCCAGCAGCGTAGCGGGAGCTCCCGGGGCCAACGTCCTGACTTTC.